This TCR beta chain comes out of a study of shared clonotypes between healthy human individuals. Points from the study as a whole: Several donors held about 5% of naive CD4 clonotypes in common.

The V gene's germline CDR1 is MNHEY and CDR2 SMNVEV (reference sequence). This CDR3 has 13 amino acids. Trimming took 7 bases from V and 6 from J; bases not matched to a gene: 7. About this clone: Its cognate antigen is unknown.

Profiled with immunoSEQ multiplex PCR; TCRdb holds only in-frame clones, not every one. The sample lists roughly 2 million clones, 85% to 95% occurring once. The chain links TRBV27 to TRBJ2-7; TRBD1 matches 9 bases. The sequence derives from a young man in good health. Sequences were obtained from naive CD4+ T cells sorted from blood. As to subset: CD45RA+ positively selected. The CDR3 region has the DNA TGTGCCAGCACGGGACAGGGATGGAGCGAGCAGTACTTC. As protein: CASTGQGWSEQYF.